This T cell receptor (beta chain) was captured by sequencing in a study of Graves' ophthalmopathy and Graves' hyperthyroidism. Amplification of the TCR beta CDR3 regions used RNA transcripts (as template). Amplification began with first-round RT-PCR using HTBI primers, then second-round multiplex PCR was performed. TCRdb ran MiXCR on the multiplex PCR reads and lists one entry per CDR3 protein. The table has about 240,000 distinct CDR3 sequences, less than 55% seen once. Exclusion covered patients with other autoimmune diseases or uncontrolled infections (as well as pregnancy or lactation). This clonotype was seen only a few times. Its target is not known. Whole-study findings and limits: The model's ophthalmopathy progression predictions had just under 71% sensitivity and about 72% specificity. From stable hyperthyroidism, ophthalmopathy was separated by a 13-signature model with about 88% sensitivity and under 84% specificity. In blood, most expanded thyroid clonotypes above 0.001 frequency were also detected.

The sequence was obtained from an adult man with Graves' ophthalmopathy. The specimen sequenced was peripheral blood.

CDR3 sequence: CSAGREPNYEQYF. CDR3 DNA sequence: TGCAGTGCTGGAAGAGAGCCAAACTACGAGCAGTACTTC. This rearrangement joins TRBV20-1 to TRBJ2-7; D is ambiguous. There are 13 residues in the CDR3. Germline V lookup: CDR1 DFQATT, CDR2 SNEGSKA (reference sequence). Trimming shortened V by 5 bases and J by 3 bases, and 14 bases separated the two germline ends.